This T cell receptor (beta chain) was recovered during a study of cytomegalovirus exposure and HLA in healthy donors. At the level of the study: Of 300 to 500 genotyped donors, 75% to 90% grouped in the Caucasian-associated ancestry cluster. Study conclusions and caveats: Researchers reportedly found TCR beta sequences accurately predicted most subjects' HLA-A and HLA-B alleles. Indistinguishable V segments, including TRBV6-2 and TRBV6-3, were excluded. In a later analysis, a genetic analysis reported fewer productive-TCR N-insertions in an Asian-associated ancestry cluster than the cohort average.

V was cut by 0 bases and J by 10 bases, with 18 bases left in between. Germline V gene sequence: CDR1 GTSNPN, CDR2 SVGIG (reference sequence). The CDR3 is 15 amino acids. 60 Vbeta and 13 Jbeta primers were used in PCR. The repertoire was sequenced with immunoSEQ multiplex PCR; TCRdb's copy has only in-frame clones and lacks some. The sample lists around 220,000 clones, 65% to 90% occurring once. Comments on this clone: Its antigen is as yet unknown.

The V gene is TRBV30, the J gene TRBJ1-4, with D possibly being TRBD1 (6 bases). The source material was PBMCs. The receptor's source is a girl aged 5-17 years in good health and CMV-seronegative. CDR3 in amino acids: CAWSVRGGGVGKLFF. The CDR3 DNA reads TGTGCCTGGAGTGTAAGGGGTGGGGGCGTCGGAAAACTGTTTTTT.